This TCR beta chain came from a study of cytomegalovirus exposure and HLA in healthy donors. Across the whole study: Researchers previously reported finding roughly 120 million unique TCR beta sequences from some 180 million T cells.

As concerns this clone: The antigen is undetermined.

The PCR contained 60 Vbeta and 13 Jbeta primers. Method: immunoSEQ multiplex PCR; TCRdb's copy keeps in-frame clones and lacks some. The table includes tens of thousands of clones, around 80% detected once. Study results and caveats: Follow-up analysis found HLA locus-dependent TCR association rates, highest for DRB1 and lowest for HLA-C. Presence/absence analysis assumed near-uniform sequencing depth across donors. The classifier reportedly diagnosed cytomegalovirus status with high sensitivity and specificity.

V dropped 7 bases and J dropped 0 bases, with 17 bases sitting between them. This CDR3 region has 16 residues. Germline V lookup: CDR1 LNHDA, CDR2 SQIVND (reference sequence). Material for sequencing was PBMCs. The sequence was obtained from a man aged 18-30 years in good health and CMV-seronegative. The J gene is TRBJ2-3, the V gene TRBV19; D may be TRBD1 (6 bases). The CDR3 loop reads CASTLTGASSTDTQYF. The CDR3 DNA sequence: TGTGCCAGTACCCTGACAGGAGCCTCTAGCACAGATACGCAGTATTTT.